The table lists the clone carrying this TCR beta chain with a few counts. The junction and the germline gene differ at one end; a read error may be behind it. The entry originates in a study of T-cell memory formation after mild COVID-19. TCRdb analysed the 5' RACE reads with MiXCR anew, one entry per CDR3 protein. In the table there are 430,000 or so distinct CDR3 sequences, roughly 25% of which are singletons. The CDR3 runs 12 residues. The receptor's source is an adult woman who had mild COVID-19 (a few samples of this study predate the infection). Cell type and time point are not known. The chain recombines TRBV12-3 or TRBV12-4 with TRBJ2-5; TRBD1 matches 9 bases. Material for sequencing was PBMCs or a T cell subset sorted from them (not recorded which). CDR3 in DNA: TGTGCCAGCAGCAACCCCGGGACAGGGTCAAACTTC. Its protein product is CASSNPGTGSNF.